The present entry profiles one TCR beta chain with its context. V was clipped by 1 base and J by 7 bases, with 7 bases between them. This CDR3 has 12 amino acids. CDR1 is MNHEY and CDR2 is SVGEGT in the germline V gene. The sample is drawn from a study of T cell repertoires in cytomegalovirus infection. As for the study in general: Both CMV infection and a matching HLA type were indicated by public TCR beta signatures.

Each CDR3 protein gets one entry after TCRdb re-called the reads with MiXCR. The sample consists of about 740,000 distinct CDR3 sequences, under 40% of them appearing once. The chain combines TRBV6-2 or TRBV6-3 with TRBJ1-2; D is undetermined. The sample comprised PBMCs. This TCR was recovered from a human donor in good health (CMV status not recorded). Some clones in this sample may be carry-over from other donors' samples. In DNA, the CDR3 is TGTGCCAGCAGTTACTGGACGAGTGGCTACACCTTC. Translated: CASSYWTSGYTF.